This TCR beta chain came from a study of CD8+CD57+ T cells in acquired aplastic anemia (dated by TCRdb to 2016 to 2019). With regard to the full study: DNA extracted from sorted CD4+ and CD8+ cells had a mean of about 3.3 ug, with a range of about 0.2 to 30 ug. Healthy donor samples averaged approximately 10 million reads for CD4+ and 11.0 million for CD8+ cells. The paper's findings and limits, for the study overall: Between patients and healthy controls, no significant difference in CD8+ Simpson's diversity was found (P=0.060). Around 30 CD8+ CDR3 sequences were shared between patients and controls but appeared highly expressed in patients and within their immunodominant clones.

The study deep-sequenced TCR repertoires of sorted CD4+ and CD8+ blood T cells from severe aplastic anemia patients and healthy subjects. Ficoll-Paque density gradient centrifugation was used to isolate peripheral blood mononuclear cells. Before DNA extraction, CD4+ and CD8+ T cells were sorted with FACS or magnetic beads. There are many counts of this clonotype. Its antigen target is currently unknown. The record has no base qualities; no much larger clone is one base away. TCR beta VDJ combination and CDR3 sequence profiling used genomic DNA as the template. An Illumina HiSeq 2000 was used for TCR repertoire sequencing. In the original analysis: TRBV/TRBJ rearrangement plots, CDR3 size and DJ length profiles, and Simpson's diversity index were used to evaluate the repertoires. The most abundant DNA sequence in the deep sequencing data was defined as the immunodominant clone. CDR3 amino acid sequences were checked for sharing between subjects and were compared against published repertoires and the VDJdb database. TCRdb itself trimmed the public reads at Q25 with fastp, ran MiXCR and retained productive beta chains. Rows with a matching CDR3 protein are joined into one entry that keeps the most common DNA and genes. For this entry, the V and J calls and clone size follow TCRdb and not the study's own pipeline. The sample includes about 190,000 distinct CDR3 sequences, with less than 65% observed a single time. 15% to 20% of the sample goes to the ten largest clones.

V is reduced by 10 bases and J by 0 bases, leaving a spacing of 16 bases between them. Measured from the cysteine to the phenylalanine, the CDR3 is 16 residues long. Only the CDR3 portion is preserved as DNA: 48 bases, with reading frame beginning at the first base. Reading the germline V gene gives CDR1 MNHNS and CDR2 SASEGT. The chain was built from TRBV6-1 and TRBJ2-6; matching of 5 bases hints at TRBD1 as the D gene. Sequences were obtained from sorted CD4+, CD8+, or CD8+CD57+ T cells (not recorded which) from PBMCs. The source is a human donor in good health, serving as a control. Here the CDR3 is given as CATTSQGSSGANVLTF. The sequenced DNA is TGTGCCACCACCAGCCAGGGTAGCTCTGGGGCCAACGTCCTGACTTTC.